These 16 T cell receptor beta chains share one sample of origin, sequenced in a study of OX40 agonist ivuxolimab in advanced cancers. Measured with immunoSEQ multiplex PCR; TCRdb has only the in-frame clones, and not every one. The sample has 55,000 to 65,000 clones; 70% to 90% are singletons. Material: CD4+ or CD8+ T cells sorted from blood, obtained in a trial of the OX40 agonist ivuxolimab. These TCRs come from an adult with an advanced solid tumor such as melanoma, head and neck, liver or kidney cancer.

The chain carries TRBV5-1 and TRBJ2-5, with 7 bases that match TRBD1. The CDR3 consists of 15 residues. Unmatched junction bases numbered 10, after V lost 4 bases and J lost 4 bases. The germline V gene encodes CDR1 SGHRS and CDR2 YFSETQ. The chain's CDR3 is CASSGGQPIGETQYF. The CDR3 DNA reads TGCGCCAGCAGCGGGGGACAGCCGATTGGAGAGACCCAGTACTTC.

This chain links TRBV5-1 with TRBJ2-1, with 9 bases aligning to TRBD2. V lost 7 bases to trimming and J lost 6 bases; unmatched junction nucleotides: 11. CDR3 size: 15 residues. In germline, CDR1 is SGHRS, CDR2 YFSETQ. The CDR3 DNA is TGCGCCAGCGGTTTTTTAGCGGGAGTCGGCAATGAGCAGTTCTTC. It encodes CASGFLAGVGNEQFF.

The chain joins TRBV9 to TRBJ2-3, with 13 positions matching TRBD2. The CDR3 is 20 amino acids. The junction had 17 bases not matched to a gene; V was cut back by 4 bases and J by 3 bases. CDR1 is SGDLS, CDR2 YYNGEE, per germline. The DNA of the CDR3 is TGTGCCAGCAGCCCACGATTTGGGACTAGCGGGAATAAGGAGACAGATACGCAGTATTTT. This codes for CASSPRFGTSGNKETDTQYF.

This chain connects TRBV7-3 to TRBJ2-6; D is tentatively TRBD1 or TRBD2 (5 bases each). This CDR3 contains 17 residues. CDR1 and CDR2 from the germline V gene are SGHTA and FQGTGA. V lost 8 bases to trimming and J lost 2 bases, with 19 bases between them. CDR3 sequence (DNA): TGTGCCAGCGGTGGCAGGAGGACAAGTACTGGGGCCAACGTCCTGACTTTC. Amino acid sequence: CASGGRRTSTGANVLTF.

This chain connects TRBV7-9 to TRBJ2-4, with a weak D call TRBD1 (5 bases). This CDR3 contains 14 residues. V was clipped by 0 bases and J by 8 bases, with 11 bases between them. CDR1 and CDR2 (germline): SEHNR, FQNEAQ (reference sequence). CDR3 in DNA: TGTGCCAGCAGCTTAGCGGGGCAGGGTTACATTCAGTACTTC. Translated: CASSLAGQGYIQYF.

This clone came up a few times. CDR3: CASSLQRSYNEQFF. The CDR3 DNA follows: TGTGCCAGCAGCTTGCAGCGGTCCTACAATGAGCAGTTCTTC. This chain uses TRBV5-4 with TRBJ2-1; weak D call: TRBD2 (5 bases). V dropped 1 base and J dropped 1 base, with 6 bases sitting between them. Germline V gene sequence: CDR1 SGHNT, CDR2 YYREEE (reference sequence). This CDR3 contains 14 residues.

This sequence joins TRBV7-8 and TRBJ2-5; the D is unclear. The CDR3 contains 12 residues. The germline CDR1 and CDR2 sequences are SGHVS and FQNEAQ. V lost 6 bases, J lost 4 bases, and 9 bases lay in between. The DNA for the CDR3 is TGTGCCAGCAGAGATCCAGGAGAGACCCAGTACTTC. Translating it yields CASRDPGETQYF.

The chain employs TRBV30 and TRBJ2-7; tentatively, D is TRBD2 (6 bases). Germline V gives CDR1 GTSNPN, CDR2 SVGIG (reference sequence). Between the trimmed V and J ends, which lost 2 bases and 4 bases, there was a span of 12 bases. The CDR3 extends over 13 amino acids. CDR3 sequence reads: CAWSLTGVYEQYF. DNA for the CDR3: TGTGCCTGGAGTCTAACGGGAGTATACGAGCAGTACTTC.

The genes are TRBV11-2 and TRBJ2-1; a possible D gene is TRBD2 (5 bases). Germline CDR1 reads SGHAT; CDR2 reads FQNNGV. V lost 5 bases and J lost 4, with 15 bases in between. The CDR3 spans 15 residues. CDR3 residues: CASSPPRGSYNEQFF. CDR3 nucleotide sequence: TGTGCCAGCAGCCCTCCTAGAGGGTCGTACAATGAGCAGTTCTTC.

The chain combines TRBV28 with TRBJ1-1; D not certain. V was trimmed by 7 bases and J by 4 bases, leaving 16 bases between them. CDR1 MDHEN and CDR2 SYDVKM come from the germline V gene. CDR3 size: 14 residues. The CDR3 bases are TGTGCCAGCAAGGTTTTTAGCACGGGCACTGAAGCTTTCTTT. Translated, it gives CASKVFSTGTEAFF.

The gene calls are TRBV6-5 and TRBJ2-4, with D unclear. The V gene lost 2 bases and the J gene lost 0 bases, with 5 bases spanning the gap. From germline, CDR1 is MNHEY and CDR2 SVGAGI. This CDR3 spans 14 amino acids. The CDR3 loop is CASSYGLAKNIQYF. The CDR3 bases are TGTGCCAGCAGTTACGGGTTAGCCAAAAACATTCAGTACTTC.

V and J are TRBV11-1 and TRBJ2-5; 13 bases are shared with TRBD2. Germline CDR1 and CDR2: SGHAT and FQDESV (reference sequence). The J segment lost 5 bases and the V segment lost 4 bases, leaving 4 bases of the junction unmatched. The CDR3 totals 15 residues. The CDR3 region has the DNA TGTGCCAGCAGCTCCCGGACTAGCGGGAGCGAGACCCAGTACTTC. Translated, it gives CASSSRTSGSETQYF.

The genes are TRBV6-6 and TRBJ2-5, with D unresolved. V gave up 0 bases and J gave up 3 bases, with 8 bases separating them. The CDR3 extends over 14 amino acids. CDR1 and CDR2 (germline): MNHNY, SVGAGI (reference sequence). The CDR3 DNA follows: TGTGCCAGCAGTTACTCGGGCAGTAAAGAGACCCAGTACTTC. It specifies CASSYSGSKETQYF.

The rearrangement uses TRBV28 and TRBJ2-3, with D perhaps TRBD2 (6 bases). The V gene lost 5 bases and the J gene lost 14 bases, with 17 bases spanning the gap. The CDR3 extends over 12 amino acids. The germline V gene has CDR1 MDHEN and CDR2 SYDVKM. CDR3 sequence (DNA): TGTGCCAGCAGTCCTGGACTATCCCCGCGGTATTTT. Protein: CASSPGLSPRYF.

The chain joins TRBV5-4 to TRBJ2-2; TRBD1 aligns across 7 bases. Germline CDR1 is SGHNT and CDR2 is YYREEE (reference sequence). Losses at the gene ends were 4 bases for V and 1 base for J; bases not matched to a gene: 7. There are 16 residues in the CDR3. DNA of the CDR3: TGTGCCAGCAGCAAGGGACAGATACAGAACACCGGGGAGCTGTTTTTT. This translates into CASSKGQIQNTGELFF.

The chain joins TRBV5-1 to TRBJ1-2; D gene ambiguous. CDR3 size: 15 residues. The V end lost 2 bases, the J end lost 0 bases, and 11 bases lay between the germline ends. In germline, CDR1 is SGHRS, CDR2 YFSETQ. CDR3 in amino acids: CASSFGTATNYGYTF. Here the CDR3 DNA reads TGCGCCAGCAGCTTTGGAACAGCCACTAACTATGGCTACACCTTC.